These 29 T cell receptor beta chains share one sample of origin, sequenced in a study of early T cells in non-severe SARS-CoV-2 infection (dated by TCRdb to the early 2020s). The library was obtained by 5' RACE. The reads were generated on a NextSeq 500. TCRdb passed the public sequencing reads through fastp at Q25 and MiXCR, retaining productive beta sequences. Identical CDR3 proteins give one entry, which carries the most common genes and DNA. This sample lists 65,000 to 95,000 distinct CDR3 sequences; 9% to 15% were detected once. The ten largest clones take up about a sixth of the sample. This specimen consisted of whole blood, obtained at baseline. The receptor source for this set is an adult who was a healthcare worker with PCR-confirmed SARS-CoV-2 infection or an uninfected control (not recorded which). The donor label of this sample is uncertain.

V gene TRBV20-1 combines with J gene TRBJ2-7, with D perhaps matching TRBD1 (8 bases). The V end lost 5 bases, the J end lost 5 bases, and 16 bases lay between the germline ends. This CDR3 comprises 13 residues. The V gene's germline CDR1 is DFQATT and CDR2 SNEGSKA (reference sequence). The DNA for the CDR3 is TGCAGTGCTTATAACAGGGGGGGAAACGAGCAGTACTTC. Translating gives CSAYNRGGNEQYF.

In its sample, this clonotype was seen many times. This chain connects TRBV7-6 to TRBJ2-1, with D maybe TRBD2 (6 bases). V was trimmed by 4 bases and J by 7 bases, leaving 14 bases between them. Looked up from germline, CDR1 is SGHVS and CDR2 is FNYEAQ. The CDR3 is 14 amino acids. For the CDR3, the DNA is TGTGCCAGCAGCTGGATGACTAGTTATAATGAGCAGTTCTTC. It yields the protein CASSWMTSYNEQFF. Filled out from reference TRBV7-6 and TRBJ2-1, the complete variable domain reads GAGVSQSPRYKVTKRGQDVALRCDPISGHVSLYWYRQALGQGPEFLTYFNYEAQQDKSGLPNDRFSAERPEGSISTLTIQRTEQRDSAMYRCASSWMTSYNEQFFGPGTRLTVL.

The chain uses TRBV6-6 and TRBJ1-3; the D gene is possibly TRBD1 (5 bases). The CDR3 is made up of 14 amino acids. Germline-derived CDR1 and CDR2 are MNHNY and SVGAGI (reference sequence). V lost 5 bases, J lost 2 bases, and 10 bases lay in between. CDR3 DNA sequence: TGTGCCAGCAGTCCCGGACAACCTGGAAACACCATATATTTT. Amino acid sequence: CASSPGQPGNTIYF.

The chain recombines TRBV2 with TRBJ2-3; the D gene is possibly TRBD2 (6 bases). The V end lost 6 bases, the J end lost 0 bases, and 13 bases lay between the germline ends. The CDR3 is 15 residues long. In germline, CDR1 is SNHLY, CDR2 FYNNEI. The chain's CDR3 is CASREGLASTDTQYF. CDR3 sequence (DNA): TGTGCCAGCAGGGAGGGACTGGCTAGCACAGATACGCAGTATTTT.

This chain connects TRBV18 to TRBJ1-2; D is perhaps TRBD1 (5 bases). CDR1 and CDR2 (germline): KGHSH, LQKENI. The CDR3 has 13 residues. With 3 bases removed from V and 5 bases from J, the gap between germline ends came to 10 bases. CDR3 bases: TGTGCCAGCTCACCCCCCCAGGGTTATGGCTACACCTTC. This sequence encodes CASSPPQGYGYTF.

This clonotype was seen many times. The chain joins TRBV4-3 to TRBJ2-3; 10 nucleotides match TRBD1. This CDR3 is built from 14 residues. V lost 4 bases, J lost 5 bases, and 3 bases stayed unmatched. Germline assignment: CDR1 LGHNA and CDR2 YSLEER. The CDR3 sequence is CASSLDRGRDTQYF. CDR3 coding DNA: TGCGCCAGCAGCCTAGACAGGGGGCGAGATACGCAGTATTTT.

This clonotype has ten or more counts. The gene calls are TRBV7-2 and TRBJ2-3; TRBD2 aligns across 9 bases. Germline CDR1 is SGHTA and CDR2 is FQGNSA. CDR3 length: 16 amino acids. The ends lost 2 bases at V and 2 bases at J; junction bases unmatched: 5. For the CDR3, the DNA is TGTGCCAGCAGCTTAAGGCGGGGGGGCATCACAGATACGCAGTATTTT. Protein product: CASSLRRGGITDTQYF. The whole variable domain, remainder taken from reference TRBV7-2 and TRBJ2-3, is GAGVSQSPSNKVTEKGKDVELRCDPISGHTALYWYRQSLGQGLEFLIYFQGNSAPDKSGLPSDRFSAERTGGSVSTLTIQRTQQEDSAVYLCASSLRRGGITDTQYFGPGTRLTVL.

This clonotype was counted between two and nine times. V usage is TRBV20-1 and J usage is TRBJ2-5; D might be TRBD2 (5 bases). The germline CDR1 and CDR2 sequences are DFQATT and SNEGSKA (reference sequence). Trimming pared 0 bases from V and 4 bases from J, leaving 9 bases between. This CDR3 is built from 13 residues. The CDR3 DNA reads as TGCAGTGCTAGAGACGGACTGCGAGAGACCCAGTACTTC. As protein: CSARDGLRETQYF.

This clonotype has only a few counts. This chain connects TRBV5-1 to TRBJ2-3; weak D call: TRBD1 (5 bases). Trimming took off 0 bases at V and 1 base at J, with 15 bases between the two ends. The CDR3 is 17 amino acids. From germline, CDR1 is SGHRS and CDR2 YFSETQ. In nucleotides, the CDR3 is TGCGCCAGCAGCTTGGCCACAGGCCTTTTAGGCACAGATACGCAGTATTTT. This codes for CASSLATGLLGTDTQYF.

There are a few counts of this clonotype. The rearrangement joins TRBV14 to TRBJ1-2, with D possibly matching TRBD1 (6 bases). V was pared by 0 bases and J by 6 bases, with 14 bases between. This CDR3 is built from 15 residues. CDR1 and CDR2 from the germline V gene are SGHDN and FVKESK. CDR3 in DNA: TGTGCCAGCAGCCAAGATAGGGGGAGAGGTAATGGCTACACCTTC. Translated, it gives CASSQDRGRGNGYTF.

The CDR3 nucleotides are TGTGCCAGCAGTTACCGGGGACCCAAGGGAGGTAACTATGGCTACACCTTC. As protein: CASSYRGPKGGNYGYTF. The gene calls are TRBV6-2 or TRBV6-3 and TRBJ1-2, with D possibly being TRBD1 (5 bases). Germline assignment: CDR1 MNHEY and CDR2 SVGEGT. The length of the CDR3 is 17 residues. Trimming removed 2 bases at V and 1 base at J, with 17 bases between.

This clonotype appeared many times. CDR3 nucleotides: TGCGCCAGCAGCCATACGTCTAAAGGGACAGATACGCAGTATTTT. It codes for CASSHTSKGTDTQYF. The chain employs TRBV4-3 and TRBJ2-3; D is unclear. CDR3 length: 15 amino acids. CDR1 is LGHNA and CDR2 is YSLEER in the germline V gene. V lost 3 bases and J lost 3, with 13 bases in between.

A few counts support this clonotype. V is TRBV20-1 and J is TRBJ2-2; 8 bases align to TRBD2. The J segment lost 6 bases and the V segment lost 4 bases, leaving 4 bases of the junction unmatched. There are 13 residues in the CDR3. Germline V gene data show CDR1 as DFQATT and CDR2 as SNEGSKA (reference sequence). The chain's CDR3 is CSATGGPAGELFF. Here the CDR3 DNA reads TGCAGTGCTACGGGGGGGCCTGCCGGGGAGCTGTTTTTT.

This clonotype was recorded a few times. This chain connects TRBV4-3 to TRBJ2-3; D perhaps matches TRBD1 (6 bases). The CDR3 has 15 amino acids. Germline CDR1 and CDR2: LGHNA and YSLEER. Trimming removed 1 base at V and 4 bases at J, with 12 bases between. The CDR3 coding sequence is TGCGCCAGCAGCCAAGCATCCCAGGGGTCAGATACGCAGTATTTT. This translates into CASSQASQGSDTQYF.

This clonotype occurred many times. The chain links TRBV9 to TRBJ2-1; no clear D gene. V was pared by 4 bases and J by 8 bases, with 19 bases between. CDR1 SGDLS and CDR2 YYNGEE come from the germline V gene. The CDR3 consists of 15 residues. CDR3 sequence reads: CASSTHRTISDEQFF. The CDR3 region has the DNA TGTGCCAGCAGCACCCATCGGACGATCTCCGATGAGCAGTTCTTC.

At least ten counts were recorded for this clonotype. The gene calls are TRBV5-6 and TRBJ1-1; 9 bases fit TRBD1. J lost 4 bases, V lost 4 bases, and 8 bases had no gene match. CDR1 is SGHDT and CDR2 is YYEEEE in the germline V gene. CDR3 length: 15 residues. This CDR3 reads CASSPGDRVATEAFF. CDR3 DNA sequence: TGTGCCAGCAGCCCAGGGGACAGGGTCGCCACTGAAGCTTTCTTT.

In its sample, this clonotype was seen a few times. The junction shows a germline mismatch at one end, possibly a read error. The chain is built from TRBV6-2 or TRBV6-3 and TRBJ2-1; 10 nucleotides match TRBD2. This CDR3 contains 14 residues. Per germline, CDR1 MNHEY and CDR2 SVGEGT. Written as DNA, the CDR3 is TGTGCCACCAGTGGACTAGCGGCCTACAATGAGCAGTTCTTC. It is translated as CATSGLAAYNEQFF.

This clonotype was seen ten or more times. The genes are TRBV10-3 and TRBJ2-6, with 9 nucleotides matching TRBD2. Losses at the gene ends were 4 bases for V and 0 bases for J; bases not matched to a gene: 4. The CDR3 contains 17 residues. Germline V lookup: CDR1 ENHRY, CDR2 SYGVKD. CDR3 nucleotide sequence: TGTGCCATCAGTGCGGCGGGAGGGCTCTCTGGGGCCAACGTCCTGACTTTC. Protein product: CAISAAGGLSGANVLTF.

The rearrangement joins TRBV2 to TRBJ1-4, with D unresolved. The CDR3 totals 16 residues. Per germline, CDR1 SNHLY and CDR2 FYNNEI. V was trimmed by 0 bases and J by 6 bases, leaving 14 bases between them. CDR3 in amino acids: CASSEAEIGSDEKLFF. The CDR3 bases are TGTGCCAGCAGTGAAGCTGAGATCGGCTCTGATGAAAAACTGTTTTTT.

There are a few counts of this clonotype. V usage is TRBV5-1 and J usage is TRBJ2-3; 8 bases align to TRBD2. Germline V gene data show CDR1 as SGHRS and CDR2 as YFSETQ. This CDR3 comprises 16 residues. V was clipped by 0 bases and J by 3 bases; unmatched bases: 6. This chain's CDR3 is CASSLVSGGLTDTQYF. Written as DNA, the CDR3 is TGCGCCAGCAGCTTGGTGAGCGGGGGCCTGACAGATACGCAGTATTTT.

This clonotype showed up just a few times. The chain carries TRBV12-5 and TRBJ2-5; 7 nucleotides line up with TRBD1. Per germline, CDR1 LGHNT and CDR2 FRNRAP. The CDR3 length is 13 residues. V dropped 4 bases and J dropped 4; count of bases not matched to a gene: 3. CDR3 DNA sequence: TGTGCTAGTGGTTCTGCAGGGGGAGAGACCCAGTACTTC. Its translation is CASGSAGGETQYF.

This clonotype has at least ten counts. The J gene is TRBJ2-3, the V gene TRBV3-1, with 12 bases fitting TRBD2. The CDR3 extends over 14 amino acids. J was trimmed by 7 bases and V by 4 bases; bases with no gene match: 3. From germline, CDR1 is LGHDT and CDR2 YNNKEL (reference sequence). CDR3 region: CASSRWTSGNTQYF. The DNA of the CDR3 is TGTGCCAGCAGCCGGTGGACTAGCGGGAATACGCAGTATTTT.

This clonotype appeared a few times. As DNA, the CDR3 is TGTGCCAGCAGTTTGGTGAGGGACACTGAAGCTTTCTTT. Encoded protein: CASSLVRDTEAFF. The chain carries TRBV27 and TRBJ1-1; no reliable D call. Germline CDR1 MNHEY, CDR2 SMNVEV (reference sequence). The CDR3 runs to 13 residues. The ends were cut back, 3 bases at V and 3 bases at J, with 8 bases in the middle.

This rearrangement joins TRBV27 to TRBJ1-1; a weak D match, TRBD1 (5 bases). This CDR3 contains 14 residues. From germline, CDR1 is MNHEY and CDR2 SMNVEV (reference sequence). The V end was cut by 6 bases, the J end by 4 bases, with 15 bases between. Here the CDR3 DNA reads TGTGCCAGCAGGGGGATGGGGGGGGGCACTGAAGCTTTCTTT. Translating gives CASRGMGGGTEAFF.

This clonotype was seen a few times. The chain has TRBV3-1 and TRBJ2-2, with TRBD2 identical over 8 bases. The CDR3 covers 15 residues. Trimming took 6 bases from V and 5 from J; bases not matched to a gene: 8. Germline V gene data show CDR1 as LGHDT and CDR2 as YNNKEL (reference sequence). The DNA for the CDR3 is TGTGCCAGCAGAAATAGCGGGACGCGGACCGGGGAGCTGTTTTTT. Amino acids: CASRNSGTRTGELFF.

V is TRBV6-5 and J is TRBJ2-6; D is undetermined. The CDR3 extends over 16 amino acids. CDR1 and CDR2 from the germline V gene are MNHEY and SVGAGI. V was cut by 8 bases and J by 0 bases, with 14 bases left in between. The CDR3 protein is CASLKRWSSGANVLTF. The CDR3 DNA follows: TGTGCCAGCCTGAAGAGGTGGAGCTCTGGGGCCAACGTCCTGACTTTC.

Ten or more counts support this clonotype. The chain has TRBV6-2 or TRBV6-3 and TRBJ2-7, with 9 bases identical to TRBD2. After removal of 2 bases from V and 4 bases from J, the junction contained 3 bases not matched to a gene. This CDR3 is built from 14 residues. Germline CDR1 and CDR2: MNHEY and SVGEGT. This chain's CDR3 is CASSYRLAGYEQYF. The CDR3, as DNA: TGTGCCAGCAGTTACAGGCTAGCGGGGTACGAGCAGTACTTC.

The chain has TRBV4-2 and TRBJ1-3; D ambiguous. This CDR3 has 17 residues. V lost 3 bases, J lost 2 bases, and 17 bases lay in between. CDR1 is LGHNA and CDR2 is YNFKEQ in the germline V gene. The CDR3 sequence: CASSHRDSQSAGNTIYF. DNA of the CDR3: TGTGCCAGCAGCCACCGTGATTCGCAGAGCGCTGGAAACACCATATATTTT.

This clonotype was counted a few times. V gene TRBV7-8 combines with J gene TRBJ1-5, with TRBD1 as a possible D gene (5 bases). Trimming shortened V by 0 bases and J by 3 bases, and 9 bases separated the two germline ends. From germline, CDR1 is SGHVS and CDR2 FQNEAQ. This CDR3 spans 15 amino acids. In DNA form, the CDR3 reads TGTGCCAGCAGCTTAGCGGGACGGTACAATCAGCCCCAGCATTTT. Amino acid sequence: CASSLAGRYNQPQHF.